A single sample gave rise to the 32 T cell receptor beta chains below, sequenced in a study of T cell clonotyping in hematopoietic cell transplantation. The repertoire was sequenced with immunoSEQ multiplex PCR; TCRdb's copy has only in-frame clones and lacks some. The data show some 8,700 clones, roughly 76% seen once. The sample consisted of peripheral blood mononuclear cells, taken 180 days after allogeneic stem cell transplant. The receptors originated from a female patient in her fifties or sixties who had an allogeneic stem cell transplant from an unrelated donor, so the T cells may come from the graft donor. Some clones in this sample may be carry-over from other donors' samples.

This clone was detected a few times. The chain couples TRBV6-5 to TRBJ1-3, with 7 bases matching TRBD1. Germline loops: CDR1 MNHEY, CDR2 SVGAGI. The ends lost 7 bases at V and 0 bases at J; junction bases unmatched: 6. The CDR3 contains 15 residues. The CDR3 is CASTGTAFSGNTIYF. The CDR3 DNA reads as TGTGCCAGCACCGGGACAGCCTTCTCTGGAAACACCATATATTTT.

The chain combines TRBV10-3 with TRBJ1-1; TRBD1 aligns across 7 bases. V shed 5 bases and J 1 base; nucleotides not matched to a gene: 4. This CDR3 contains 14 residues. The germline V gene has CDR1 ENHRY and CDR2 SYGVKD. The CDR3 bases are TGTGCCATCAGTTCGGGGACAGCGAACACTGAAGCTTTCTTT. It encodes CAISSGTANTEAFF.

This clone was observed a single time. CDR3 residues: CASSDPSGLAYEQYF. The CDR3 DNA is TGTGCCAGCAGTGACCCCAGCGGGCTAGCCTACGAGCAGTACTTC. This chain connects TRBV2 to TRBJ2-5; possibly TRBD2 for D (6 bases). The J call is doubtful: the DNA matches TRBJ2-7 better. Germline CDR1 reads SNHLY; CDR2 reads FYNNEI. The CDR3 covers 15 residues.

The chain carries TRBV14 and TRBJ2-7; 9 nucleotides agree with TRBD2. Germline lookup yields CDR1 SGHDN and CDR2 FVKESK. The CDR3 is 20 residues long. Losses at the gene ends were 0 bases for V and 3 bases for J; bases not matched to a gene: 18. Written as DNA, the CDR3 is TGTGCCAGCAGCCAAGACTGGGGTAGCGGGAGAGTTCGGGTAAGCTACGAGCAGTACTTC. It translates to CASSQDWGSGRVRVSYEQYF.

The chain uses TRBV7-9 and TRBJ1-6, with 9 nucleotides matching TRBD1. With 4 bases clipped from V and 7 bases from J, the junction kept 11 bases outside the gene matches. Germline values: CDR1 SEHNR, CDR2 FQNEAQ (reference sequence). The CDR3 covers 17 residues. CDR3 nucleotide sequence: TGTGCCAGCAGCTCCCATACTTGGACAGGGGTGAATTCACCCCTCCACTTT. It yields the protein CASSSHTWTGVNSPLHF.

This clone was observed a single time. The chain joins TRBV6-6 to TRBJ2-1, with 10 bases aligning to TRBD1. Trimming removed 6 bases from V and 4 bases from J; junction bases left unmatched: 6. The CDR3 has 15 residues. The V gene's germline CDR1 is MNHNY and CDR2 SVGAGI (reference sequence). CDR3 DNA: TGTGCCAGCAGCCCTGGACAGGGGGTTTACAATGAGCAGTTCTTC. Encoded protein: CASSPGQGVYNEQFF.

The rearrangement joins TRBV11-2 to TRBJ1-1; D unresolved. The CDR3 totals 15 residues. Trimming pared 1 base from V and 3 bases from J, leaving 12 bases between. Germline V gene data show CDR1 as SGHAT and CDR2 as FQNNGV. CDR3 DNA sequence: TGTGCCAGCAGCTTAGGACCGGTTGGATACACTGAAGCTTTCTTT. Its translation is CASSLGPVGYTEAFF. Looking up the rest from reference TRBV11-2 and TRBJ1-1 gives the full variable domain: EAGVAQSPRYKIIEKRQSVAFWCNPISGHATLYWYQQILGQGPKLLIQFQNNGVVDDSQLPKDRFSAERLKGVDSTLKIQPAKLEDSAVYLCASSLGPVGYTEAFFGQGTRLTVV.

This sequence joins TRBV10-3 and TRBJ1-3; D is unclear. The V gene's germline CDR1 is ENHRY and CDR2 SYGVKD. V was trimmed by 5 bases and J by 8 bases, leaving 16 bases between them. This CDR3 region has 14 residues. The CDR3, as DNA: TGTGCCATCAGTCCCGGGAGCCGACCGGACACCATATATTTT. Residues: CAISPGSRPDTIYF.

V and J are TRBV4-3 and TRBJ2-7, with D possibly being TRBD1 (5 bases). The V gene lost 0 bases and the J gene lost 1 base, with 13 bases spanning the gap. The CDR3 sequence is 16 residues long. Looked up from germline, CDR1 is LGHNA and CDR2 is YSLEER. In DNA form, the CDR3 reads TGCGCCAGCAGCCAAGAACCAGGGATCCCTTCCTACGAGCAGTACTTC. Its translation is CASSQEPGIPSYEQYF.

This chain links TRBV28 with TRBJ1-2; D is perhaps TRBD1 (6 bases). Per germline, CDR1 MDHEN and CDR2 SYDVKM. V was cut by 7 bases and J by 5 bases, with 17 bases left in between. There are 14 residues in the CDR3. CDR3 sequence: CASTRQAGWYGYTF. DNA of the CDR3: TGTGCCAGCACCCGACAGGCGGGGTGGTATGGCTACACCTTC.

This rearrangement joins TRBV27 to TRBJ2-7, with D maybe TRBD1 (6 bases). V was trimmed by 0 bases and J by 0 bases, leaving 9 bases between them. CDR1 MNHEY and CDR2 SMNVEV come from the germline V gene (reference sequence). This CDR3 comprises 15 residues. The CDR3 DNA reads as TGTGCCAGCAGTTTATCCCCGGACAGCTCCTACGAGCAGTACTTC. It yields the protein CASSLSPDSSYEQYF.

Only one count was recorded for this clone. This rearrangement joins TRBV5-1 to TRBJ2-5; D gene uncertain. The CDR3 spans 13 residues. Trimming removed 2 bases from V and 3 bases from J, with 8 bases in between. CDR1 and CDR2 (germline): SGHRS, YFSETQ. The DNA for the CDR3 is TGCGCCAGCAGCTTTTCTGGTAAAGAGACCCAGTACTTC. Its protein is CASSFSGKETQYF. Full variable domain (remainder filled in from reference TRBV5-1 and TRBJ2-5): KAGVTQTPRYLIKTRGQQVTLSCSPISGHRSVSWYQQTPGQGLQFLFEYFSETQRNKGNFPGRFSGRQFSNSRSEMNVSTLELGDSALYLCASSFSGKETQYFGPGTRLLVL.

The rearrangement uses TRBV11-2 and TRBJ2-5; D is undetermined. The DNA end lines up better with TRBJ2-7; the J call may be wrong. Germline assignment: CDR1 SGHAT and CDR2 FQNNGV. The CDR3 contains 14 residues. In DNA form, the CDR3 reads TGTGCCAGCAGCGTCCAAGACCCGACCTACGAGCAGTACTTC. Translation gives CASSVQDPTYEQYF.

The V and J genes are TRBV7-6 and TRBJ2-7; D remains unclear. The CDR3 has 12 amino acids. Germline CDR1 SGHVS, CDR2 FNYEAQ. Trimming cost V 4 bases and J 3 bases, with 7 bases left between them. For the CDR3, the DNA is TGTGCCAGCAGCTCCGACGTCTACGAGCAGTACTTC. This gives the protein CASSSDVYEQYF.

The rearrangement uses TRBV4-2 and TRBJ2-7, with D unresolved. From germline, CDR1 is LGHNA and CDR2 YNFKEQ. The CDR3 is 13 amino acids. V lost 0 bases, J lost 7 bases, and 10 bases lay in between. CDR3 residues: CASSQEALREQYF. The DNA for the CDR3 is TGTGCCAGCAGCCAAGAGGCTCTACGGGAGCAGTACTTC.

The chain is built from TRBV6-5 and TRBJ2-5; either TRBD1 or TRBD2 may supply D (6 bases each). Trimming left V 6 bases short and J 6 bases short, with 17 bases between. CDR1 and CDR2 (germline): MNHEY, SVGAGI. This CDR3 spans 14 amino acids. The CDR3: CASRPNRGLQTQYF. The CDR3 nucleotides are TGTGCCAGCAGACCTAACCGGGGGCTACAGACCCAGTACTTC.

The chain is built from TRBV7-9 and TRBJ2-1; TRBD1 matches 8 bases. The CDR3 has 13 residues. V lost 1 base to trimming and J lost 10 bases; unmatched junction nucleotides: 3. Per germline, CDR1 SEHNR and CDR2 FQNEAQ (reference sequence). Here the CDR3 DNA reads TGTGCCAGCAGCTTAGGGACAGGGCGCGAGCAGTTCTTC. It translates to CASSLGTGREQFF.

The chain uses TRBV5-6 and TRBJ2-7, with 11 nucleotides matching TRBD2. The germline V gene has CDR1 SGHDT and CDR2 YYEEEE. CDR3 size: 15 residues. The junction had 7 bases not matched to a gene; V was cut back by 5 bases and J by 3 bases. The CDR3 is CASSYGLAGNYEQYF. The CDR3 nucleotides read TGTGCCAGCAGTTATGGACTAGCGGGTAACTACGAGCAGTACTTC.

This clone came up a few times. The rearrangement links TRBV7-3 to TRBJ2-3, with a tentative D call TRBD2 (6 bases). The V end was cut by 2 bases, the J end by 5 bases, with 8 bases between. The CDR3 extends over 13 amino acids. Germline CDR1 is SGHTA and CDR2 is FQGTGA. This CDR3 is CASSLGEVDTQYF. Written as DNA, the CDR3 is TGTGCCAGCAGCTTAGGGGAGGTAGATACGCAGTATTTT. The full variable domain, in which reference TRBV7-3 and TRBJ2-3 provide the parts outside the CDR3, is GAGVSQTPSNKVTEKGKYVELRCDPISGHTALYWYRQSLGQGPEFLIYFQGTGAADDSGLPNDRFFAVRPEGSVSTLKIQRTERGDSAVYLCASSLGEVDTQYFGPGTRLTVL.

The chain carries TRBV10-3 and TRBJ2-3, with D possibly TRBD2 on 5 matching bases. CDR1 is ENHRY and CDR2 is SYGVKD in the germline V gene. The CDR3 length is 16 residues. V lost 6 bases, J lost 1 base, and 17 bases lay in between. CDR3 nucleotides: TGTGCCATCAGCCGAGATTCGGGGAGAGGCACAGATACGCAGTATTTT. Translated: CAISRDSGRGTDTQYF.

CDR3 in amino acids: CASSLGLSDTQYF. CDR3 bases: TGTGCCAGCAGCTTGGGGTTGTCAGATACGCAGTATTTT. The chain couples TRBV5-4 to TRBJ2-3; D uncertain. Trimming shortened V by 0 bases and J by 4 bases, and 6 bases separated the two germline ends. The germline gives CDR1 SGHNT, CDR2 YYREEE (reference sequence). The CDR3 length is 13 residues.

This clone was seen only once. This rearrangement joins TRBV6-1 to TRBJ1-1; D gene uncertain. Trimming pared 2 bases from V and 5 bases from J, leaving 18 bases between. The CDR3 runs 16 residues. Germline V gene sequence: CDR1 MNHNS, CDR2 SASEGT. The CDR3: CASSELGWMETTEAFF. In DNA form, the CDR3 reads TGTGCCAGCAGTGAATTGGGGTGGATGGAAACAACTGAAGCTTTCTTT.

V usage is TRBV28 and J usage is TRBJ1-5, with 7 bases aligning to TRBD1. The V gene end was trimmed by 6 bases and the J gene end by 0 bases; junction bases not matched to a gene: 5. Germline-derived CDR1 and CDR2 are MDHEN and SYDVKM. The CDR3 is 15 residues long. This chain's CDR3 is CASSLGTVSNQPQHF. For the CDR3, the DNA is TGTGCCAGCAGCCTCGGGACAGTTAGCAATCAGCCCCAGCATTTT.

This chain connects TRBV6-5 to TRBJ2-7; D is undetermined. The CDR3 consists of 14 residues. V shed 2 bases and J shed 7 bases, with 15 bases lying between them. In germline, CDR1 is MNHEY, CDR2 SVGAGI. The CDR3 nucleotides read TGTGCCAGCAGTTACGGGCCCGGCTTCCGGGAGCAGTACTTC. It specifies CASSYGPGFREQYF.

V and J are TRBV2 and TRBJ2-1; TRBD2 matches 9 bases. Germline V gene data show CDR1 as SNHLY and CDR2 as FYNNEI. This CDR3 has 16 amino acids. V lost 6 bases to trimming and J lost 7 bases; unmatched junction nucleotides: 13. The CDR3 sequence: CASRVASGMSTNEQFF. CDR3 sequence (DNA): TGTGCCAGCAGGGTGGCTAGCGGGATGTCTACAAATGAGCAGTTCTTC.

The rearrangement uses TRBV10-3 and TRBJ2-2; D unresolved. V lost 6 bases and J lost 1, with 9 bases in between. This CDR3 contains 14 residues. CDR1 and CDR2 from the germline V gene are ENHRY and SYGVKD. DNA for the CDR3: TGTGCCATCAGCAGGACGGAGAACACCGGGGAGCTGTTTTTT. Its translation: CAISRTENTGELFF.

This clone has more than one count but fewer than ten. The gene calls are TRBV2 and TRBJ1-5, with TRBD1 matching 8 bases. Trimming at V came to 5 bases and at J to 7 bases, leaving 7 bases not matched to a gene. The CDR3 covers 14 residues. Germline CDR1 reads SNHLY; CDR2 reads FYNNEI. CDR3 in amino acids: CASSPGQVGQPQHF. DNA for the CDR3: TGTGCCAGCAGTCCGGGACAGGTAGGGCAGCCCCAGCATTTT.

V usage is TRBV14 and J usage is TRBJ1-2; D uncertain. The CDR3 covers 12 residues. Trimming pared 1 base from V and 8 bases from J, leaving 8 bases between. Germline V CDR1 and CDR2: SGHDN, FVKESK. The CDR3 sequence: CASSQARVGYTF. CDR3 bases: TGTGCCAGCAGCCAAGCGAGGGTAGGCTACACCTTC.

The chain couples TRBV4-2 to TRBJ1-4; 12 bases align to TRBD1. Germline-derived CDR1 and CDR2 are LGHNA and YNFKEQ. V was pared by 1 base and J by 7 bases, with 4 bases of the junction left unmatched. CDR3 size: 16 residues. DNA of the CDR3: TGTGCCAGCAGCCAAGCCCCGGGACAGGGGGCTGAAAAACTGTTTTTT. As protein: CASSQAPGQGAEKLFF.

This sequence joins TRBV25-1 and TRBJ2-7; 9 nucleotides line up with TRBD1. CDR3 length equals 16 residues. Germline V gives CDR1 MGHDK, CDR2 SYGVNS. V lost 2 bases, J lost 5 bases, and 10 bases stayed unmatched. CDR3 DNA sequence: TGTGCCAGCAGTGAAAGGGACAGGGAAGTCCAAGACGAGCAGTACTTC. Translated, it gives CASSERDREVQDEQYF.

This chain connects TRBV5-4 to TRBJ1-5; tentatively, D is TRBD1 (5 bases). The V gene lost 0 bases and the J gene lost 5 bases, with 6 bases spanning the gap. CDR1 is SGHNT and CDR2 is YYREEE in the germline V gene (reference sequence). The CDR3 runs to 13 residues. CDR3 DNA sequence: TGTGCCAGCAGCTTGGGGGGGGATCAGCCCCAGCATTTT. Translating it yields CASSLGGDQPQHF.

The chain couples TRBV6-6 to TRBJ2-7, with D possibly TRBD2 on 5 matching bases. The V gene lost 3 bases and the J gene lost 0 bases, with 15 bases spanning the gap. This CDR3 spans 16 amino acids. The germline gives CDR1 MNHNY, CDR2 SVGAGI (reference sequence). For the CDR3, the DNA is TGTGCCAGCAGTTATCGATCGGACTCCAGCTCCTACGAGCAGTACTTC. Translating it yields CASSYRSDSSSYEQYF.